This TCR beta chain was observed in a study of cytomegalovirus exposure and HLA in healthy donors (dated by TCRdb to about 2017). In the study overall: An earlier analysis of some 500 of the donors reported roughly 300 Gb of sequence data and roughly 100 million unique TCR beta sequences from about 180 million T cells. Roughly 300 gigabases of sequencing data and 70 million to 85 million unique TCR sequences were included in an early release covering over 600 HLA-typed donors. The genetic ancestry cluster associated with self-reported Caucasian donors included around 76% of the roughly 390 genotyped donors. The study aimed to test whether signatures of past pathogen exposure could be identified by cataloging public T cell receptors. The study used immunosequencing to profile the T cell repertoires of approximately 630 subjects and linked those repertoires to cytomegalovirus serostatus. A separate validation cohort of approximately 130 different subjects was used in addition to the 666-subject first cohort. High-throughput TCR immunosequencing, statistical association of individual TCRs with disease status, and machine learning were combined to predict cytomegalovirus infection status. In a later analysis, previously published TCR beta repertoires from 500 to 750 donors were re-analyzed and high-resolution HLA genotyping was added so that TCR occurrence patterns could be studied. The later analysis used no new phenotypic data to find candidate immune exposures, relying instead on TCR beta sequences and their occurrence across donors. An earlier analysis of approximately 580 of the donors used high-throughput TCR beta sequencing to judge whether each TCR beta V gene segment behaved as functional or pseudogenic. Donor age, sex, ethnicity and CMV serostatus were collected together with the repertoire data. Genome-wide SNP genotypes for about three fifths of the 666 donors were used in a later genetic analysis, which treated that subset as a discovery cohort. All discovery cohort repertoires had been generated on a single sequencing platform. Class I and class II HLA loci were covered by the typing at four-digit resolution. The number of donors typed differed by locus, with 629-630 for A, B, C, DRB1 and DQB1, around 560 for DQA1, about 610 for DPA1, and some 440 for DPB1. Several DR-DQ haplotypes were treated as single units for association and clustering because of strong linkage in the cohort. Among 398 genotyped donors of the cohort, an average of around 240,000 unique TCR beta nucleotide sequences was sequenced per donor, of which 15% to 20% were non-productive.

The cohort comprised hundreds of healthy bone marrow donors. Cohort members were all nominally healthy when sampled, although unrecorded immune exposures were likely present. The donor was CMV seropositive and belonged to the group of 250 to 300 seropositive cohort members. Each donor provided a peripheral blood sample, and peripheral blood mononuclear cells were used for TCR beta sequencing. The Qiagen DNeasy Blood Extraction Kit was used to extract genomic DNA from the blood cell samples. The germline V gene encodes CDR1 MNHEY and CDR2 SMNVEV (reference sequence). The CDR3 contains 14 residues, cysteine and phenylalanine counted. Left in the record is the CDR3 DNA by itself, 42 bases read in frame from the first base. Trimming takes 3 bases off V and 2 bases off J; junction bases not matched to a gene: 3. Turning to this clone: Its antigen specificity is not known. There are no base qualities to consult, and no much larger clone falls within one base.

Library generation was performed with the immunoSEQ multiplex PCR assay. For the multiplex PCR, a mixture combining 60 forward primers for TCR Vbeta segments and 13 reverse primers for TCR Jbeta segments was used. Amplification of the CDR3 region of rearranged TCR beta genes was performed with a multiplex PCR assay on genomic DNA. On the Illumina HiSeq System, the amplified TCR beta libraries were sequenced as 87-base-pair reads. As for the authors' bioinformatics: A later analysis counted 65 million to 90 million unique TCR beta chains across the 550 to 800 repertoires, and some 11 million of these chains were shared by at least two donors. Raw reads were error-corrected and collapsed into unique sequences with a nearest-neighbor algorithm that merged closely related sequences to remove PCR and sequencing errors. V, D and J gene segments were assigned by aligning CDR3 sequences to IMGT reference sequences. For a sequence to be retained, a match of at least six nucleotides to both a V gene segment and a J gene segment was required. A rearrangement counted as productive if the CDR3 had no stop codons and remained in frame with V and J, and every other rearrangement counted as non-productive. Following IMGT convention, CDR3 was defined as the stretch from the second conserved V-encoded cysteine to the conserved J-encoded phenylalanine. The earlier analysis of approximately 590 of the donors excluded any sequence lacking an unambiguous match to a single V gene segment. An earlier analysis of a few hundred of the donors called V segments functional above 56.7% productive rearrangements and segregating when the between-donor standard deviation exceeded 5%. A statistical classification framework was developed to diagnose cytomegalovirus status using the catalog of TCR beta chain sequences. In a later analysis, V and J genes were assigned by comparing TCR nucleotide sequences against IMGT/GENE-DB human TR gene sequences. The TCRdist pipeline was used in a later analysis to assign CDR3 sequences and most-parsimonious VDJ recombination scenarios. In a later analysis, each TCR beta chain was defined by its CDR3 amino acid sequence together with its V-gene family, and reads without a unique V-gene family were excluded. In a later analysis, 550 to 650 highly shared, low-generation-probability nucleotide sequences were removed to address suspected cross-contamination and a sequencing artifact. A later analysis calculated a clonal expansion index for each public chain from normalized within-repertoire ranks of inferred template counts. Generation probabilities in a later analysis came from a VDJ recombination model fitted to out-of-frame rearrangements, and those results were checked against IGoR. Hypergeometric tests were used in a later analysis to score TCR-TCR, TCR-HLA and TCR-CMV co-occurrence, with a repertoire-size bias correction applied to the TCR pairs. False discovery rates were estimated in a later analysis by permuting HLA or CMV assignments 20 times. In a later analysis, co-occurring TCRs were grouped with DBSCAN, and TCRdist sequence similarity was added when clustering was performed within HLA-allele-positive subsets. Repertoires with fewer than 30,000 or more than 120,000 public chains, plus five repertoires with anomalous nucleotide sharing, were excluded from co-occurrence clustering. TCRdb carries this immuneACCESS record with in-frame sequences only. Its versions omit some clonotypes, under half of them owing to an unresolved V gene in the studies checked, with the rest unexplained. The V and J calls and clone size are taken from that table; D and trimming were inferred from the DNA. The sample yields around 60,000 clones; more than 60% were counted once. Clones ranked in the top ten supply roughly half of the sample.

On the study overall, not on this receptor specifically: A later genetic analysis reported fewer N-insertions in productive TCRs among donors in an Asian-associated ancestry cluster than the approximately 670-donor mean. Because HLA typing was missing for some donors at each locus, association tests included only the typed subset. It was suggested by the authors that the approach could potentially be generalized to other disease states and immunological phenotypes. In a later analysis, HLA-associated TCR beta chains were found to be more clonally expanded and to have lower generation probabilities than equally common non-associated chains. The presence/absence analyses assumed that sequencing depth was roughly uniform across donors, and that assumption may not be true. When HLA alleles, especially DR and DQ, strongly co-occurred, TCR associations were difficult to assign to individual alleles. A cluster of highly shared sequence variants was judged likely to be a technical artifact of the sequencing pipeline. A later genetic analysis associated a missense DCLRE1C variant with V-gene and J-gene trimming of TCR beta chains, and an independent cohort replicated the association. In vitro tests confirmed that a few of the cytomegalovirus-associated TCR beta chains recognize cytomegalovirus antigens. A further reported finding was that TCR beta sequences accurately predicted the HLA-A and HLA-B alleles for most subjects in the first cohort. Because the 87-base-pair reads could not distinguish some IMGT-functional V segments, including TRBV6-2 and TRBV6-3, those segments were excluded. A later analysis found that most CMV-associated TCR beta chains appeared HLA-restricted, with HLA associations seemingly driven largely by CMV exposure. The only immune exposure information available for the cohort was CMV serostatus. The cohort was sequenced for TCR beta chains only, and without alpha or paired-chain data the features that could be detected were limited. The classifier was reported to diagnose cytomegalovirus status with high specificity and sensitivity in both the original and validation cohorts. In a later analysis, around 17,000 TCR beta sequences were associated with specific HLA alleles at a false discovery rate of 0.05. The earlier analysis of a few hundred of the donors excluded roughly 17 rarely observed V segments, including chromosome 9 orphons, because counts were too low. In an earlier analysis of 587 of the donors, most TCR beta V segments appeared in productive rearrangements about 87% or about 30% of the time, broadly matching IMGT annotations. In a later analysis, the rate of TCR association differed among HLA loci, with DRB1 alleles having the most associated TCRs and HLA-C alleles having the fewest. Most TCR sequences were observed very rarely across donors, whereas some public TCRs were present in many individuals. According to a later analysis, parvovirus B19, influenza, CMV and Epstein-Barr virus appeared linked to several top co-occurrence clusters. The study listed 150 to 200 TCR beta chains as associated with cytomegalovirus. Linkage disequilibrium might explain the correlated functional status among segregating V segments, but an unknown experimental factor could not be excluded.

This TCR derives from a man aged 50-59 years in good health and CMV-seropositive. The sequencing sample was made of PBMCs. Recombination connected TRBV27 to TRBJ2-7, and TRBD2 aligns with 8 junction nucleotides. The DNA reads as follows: TGTGCCAGCAGTTTGGGGCGGGGGGCCTACGAGCAGTACTTC. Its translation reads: CASSLGRGAYEQYF.